The 23 T cell receptor beta chains presented below share a single source sample, sequenced in a study of blood T cell repertoires in COVID-19. Some clones are missing from TCRdb's copy, which holds only in-frame ones; the method was immunoSEQ multiplex PCR. The data hold a few hundred thousand clones, with over 75% observed a single time. The sample comprised PBMCs or T cells enriched from blood (not recorded which). These receptors were obtained from a man aged 25-45 years who had recovered from COVID-19.

The chain employs TRBV7-2 and TRBJ2-3; TRBD2 matches 13 bases. Per the germline V gene, CDR1 is SGHTA and CDR2 is FQGNSA. V dropped 6 bases and J dropped 4; count of bases not matched to a gene: 13. The CDR3 contains 18 residues. In nucleotides, the CDR3 is TGTGCCAGCAGTACTACCGCGACTAGCGGGGGGCCCTCAGATACGCAGTATTTT. The encoded protein is CASSTTATSGGPSDTQYF. The whole variable domain, remainder taken from reference TRBV7-2 and TRBJ2-3, is GAGVSQSPSNKVTEKGKDVELRCDPISGHTALYWYRQSLGQGLEFLIYFQGNSAPDKSGLPSDRFSAERTGGSVSTLTIQRTQQEDSAVYLCASSTTATSGGPSDTQYFGPGTRLTVL.

V is TRBV14 and J is TRBJ1-5; no definite D call. The CDR3 loop spans 14 amino acids. From germline, CDR1 is SGHDN and CDR2 FVKESK. V was pared by 10 bases and J by 0 bases, with 13 bases between. The CDR3 loop is CATDYNYSNQPQHF. CDR3 bases: TGTGCCACCGATTACAATTATAGCAATCAGCCCCAGCATTTT.

This clone was recorded only once. The V call is TRBV5-1, the J call TRBJ1-1, with D maybe TRBD1 (6 bases). Germline V CDR1 and CDR2: SGHRS, YFSETQ. The CDR3 totals 14 residues. V gave up 3 bases and J gave up 1 base, with 10 bases separating them. CDR3 region: CASSSTTGNTEAFF. Here the CDR3 DNA reads TGCGCCAGCAGCTCGACGACAGGGAACACTGAAGCTTTCTTT.

The V gene is TRBV5-1, the J gene TRBJ2-7; TRBD2 matches 15 bases. The germline gives CDR1 SGHRS, CDR2 YFSETQ. The CDR3 sequence is 21 residues long. V trimming: 2 bases; J trimming: 2 bases; junction bases outside the gene matches: 17. This CDR3 is CASSFPTGTSGGSIYTYEQYF. The CDR3 DNA reads as TGCGCCAGCAGCTTTCCGACCGGGACTAGCGGGGGGTCAATCTACACCTACGAGCAGTACTTC. The full variable domain, with the rest looked up from reference TRBV5-1 and TRBJ2-7, is KAGVTQTPRYLIKTRGQQVTLSCSPISGHRSVSWYQQTPGQGLQFLFEYFSETQRNKGNFPGRFSGRQFSNSRSEMNVSTLELGDSALYLCASSFPTGTSGGSIYTYEQYFGPGTRLTVT.

J is TRBJ1-1 and V is TRBV4-3; 9 bases map to TRBD1. The junction had 4 bases not matched to a gene; V was cut back by 4 bases and J by 1 base. CDR3 length equals 15 residues. The germline gives CDR1 LGHNA, CDR2 YSLEER. Here the CDR3 DNA reads TGCGCCAGCAGCCGGAGACAGGGGGAGAACACTGAAGCTTTCTTT. This sequence encodes CASSRRQGENTEAFF.

To note about this clone: Given the absence of the conserved phenylalanine or tryptophan at the CDR3 end, a read error is likely. No DNA is shown, since the ends of the CDR3 on it are uncertain; the CDR3 is the one TCRdb lists. The V and J genes are TRBV30 and TRBJ2-7; the table's TRBD1 call for D was not verified on the DNA. Per germline, CDR1 GTSNPN and CDR2 SVGIG (reference sequence). A total of 13 residues make up the CDR3, ends included. CDR3 residues: CAWSRSGTGDQQL.

V usage is TRBV11-2 and J usage is TRBJ1-1, with D possibly TRBD1 on 5 matching bases. V gave up 5 bases and J gave up 3 bases, with 22 bases separating them. The CDR3 is 17 residues long. In germline, CDR1 is SGHAT, CDR2 FQNNGV. CDR3 loop: CASSAPYGSGAYTEAFF. The CDR3 DNA is TGTGCCAGCAGCGCACCGTACGGTAGCGGGGCCTACACTGAAGCTTTCTTT.

The V call is TRBV7-9, the J call TRBJ2-2, with 8 bases fitting TRBD1. Trimming took 4 bases from V and 0 from J; bases not matched to a gene: 13. This CDR3 contains 19 residues. CDR1 is SEHNR and CDR2 is FQNEAQ in the germline V gene (reference sequence). CDR3 DNA: TGTGCCAGCAGCTCAAGCCAAGGACGGACAGGGCCGAACACCGGGGAGCTGTTTTTT. This encodes CASSSSQGRTGPNTGELFF.

This chain joins TRBV15 and TRBJ2-5; no clear D. This CDR3 has 12 residues. Trimming left V 2 bases short and J 2 bases short, with 3 bases between. Per the germline V gene, CDR1 is LNHNV and CDR2 is YYDKDF (reference sequence). The CDR3 region has the DNA TGTGCCACCAGCAGACATCAAGAGACCCAGTACTTC. Translating it yields CATSRHQETQYF. Full variable domain (outside the CDR3, taken from reference TRBV15 and TRBJ2-5): DAMVIQNPRYQVTQFGKPVTLSCSQTLNHNVMYWYQQKSSQAPKLLFHYYDKDFNNEADTPDNFQSRRPNTSFCFLDIRSPGLGDTAMYLCATSRHQETQYFGPGTRLLVL.

The chain uses TRBV19 and TRBJ1-4; 9 bases fit TRBD1. This CDR3 region has 17 residues. Germline V gene lookup returns CDR1 LNHDA and CDR2 SQIVND (reference sequence). J was trimmed by 1 base and V by 10 bases; bases with no gene match: 13. The CDR3 protein is CATIRRDRVKTNEKLFF. DNA for the CDR3: TGTGCCACCATACGCCGGGACAGGGTCAAAACTAATGAAAAACTGTTTTTT.

As to this clone: Other DNA sequences in this sample translate to the same CDR3. The V call is TRBV24-1, the J call TRBJ1-1; D is undetermined. V was trimmed by 3 bases and J by 5 bases, leaving 6 bases between them. This CDR3 comprises 12 residues. Germline assignment: CDR1 KGHDR and CDR2 SFDVKD. Written as DNA, the CDR3 is TGTGCCACCAGTGATCCCGGTACTGAAGCTTTCTTT. Amino acid sequence: CATSDPGTEAFF.

This clone has a single count. The CDR3 nucleotides read TGTGCCAGCAGTTTATCGTTAGGGGCAACCTATGGCTACACCTTC. This gives the protein CASSLSLGATYGYTF. V gene TRBV27 combines with J gene TRBJ1-2; D perhaps matches TRBD1 (5 bases). Per the germline V gene, CDR1 is MNHEY and CDR2 is SMNVEV (reference sequence). V lost 0 bases to trimming and J lost 4 bases, with 12 bases between them. The CDR3 runs to 15 residues.

The V and J genes are TRBV12-3 or TRBV12-4 and TRBJ2-7, with 7 bases lining up with TRBD2. Trimming removed 4 bases from V and 4 bases from J; junction bases left unmatched: 4. The CDR3 totals 13 residues. The CDR3 DNA sequence: TGTGCCAGCAGTTGGATGCGGGAGTACGAGCAGTACTTC. Protein product: CASSWMREYEQYF.

The rearrangement links TRBV7-2 to TRBJ2-7, with 15 bases lining up with TRBD2. Germline CDR1 reads SGHTA; CDR2 reads FQGNSA. This CDR3 contains 16 residues. Unmatched junction bases numbered 6, after V lost 4 bases and J lost 5 bases. CDR3: CASSSRTSGGANEQYF. CDR3 coding DNA: TGTGCCAGCAGCTCCAGGACTAGCGGGGGGGCTAACGAGCAGTACTTC.

The V call is TRBV19, the J call TRBJ1-2, with a possible D match to TRBD1 (6 bases). CDR3 length equals 15 residues. V lost 8 bases and J 2 bases, leaving 18 bases between the germline ends. CDR1 is LNHDA, CDR2 SQIVND, per germline (reference sequence). The CDR3 DNA reads TGTGCCAGTTCCCAATCCGGACAGCAGAACTATGGCTACACCTTC. Protein: CASSQSGQQNYGYTF.

The gene calls are TRBV5-8 and TRBJ1-5; 7 bases match TRBD1. Germline V gives CDR1 SGHTS, CDR2 YDEGEE. With 6 bases clipped from V and 3 bases from J, the junction kept 6 bases outside the gene matches. This CDR3 has 14 amino acids. The DNA for the CDR3 is TGTGCCAGCAACGCGGGACAGCCCAATCAGCCCCAGCATTTT. This sequence encodes CASNAGQPNQPQHF.

The chain has TRBV11-3 and TRBJ1-3; 9 bases are a match to TRBD1. Germline assignment: CDR1 SGHNT and CDR2 YENEEA. J lost 4 bases, V lost 5 bases, and 6 bases had no gene match. CDR3 length: 15 amino acids. The CDR3 nucleotides read TGTGCCAGCAGCACCGGACAGGGGTACGGAAACACCATATATTTT. Translating it yields CASSTGQGYGNTIYF.

The chain is built from TRBV5-4 and TRBJ2-5; 11 positions match TRBD1. The trim removed 4 bases at V and 7 bases at J, leaving 12 bases unmatched. The CDR3 contains 16 residues. The germline V gene has CDR1 SGHNT and CDR2 YYREEE (reference sequence). CDR3 region: CASSQGTGGYLGTQYF. In nucleotides, the CDR3 is TGTGCCAGCAGCCAGGGGACAGGGGGTTACCTTGGGACCCAGTACTTC.

CDR3 in DNA: TGTGCCAGCAGTTTGGGTGCAGGGACAGGGGGTGTTCAGCCCCAGCATTTT. It specifies CASSLGAGTGGVQPQHF. The chain recombines TRBV27 with TRBJ1-5, with 11 bases that match TRBD1. Germline lookup yields CDR1 MNHEY and CDR2 SMNVEV (reference sequence). The CDR3 contains 17 residues. V lost 3 bases, J lost 6 bases, and 10 bases stayed unmatched.

This sequence joins TRBV2 and TRBJ2-7; TRBD2 matches at 7 bases. The length of the CDR3 is 13 residues. Trimming took 9 bases from V and 3 from J; bases not matched to a gene: 8. CDR1 is SNHLY and CDR2 is FYNNEI in the germline V gene. Here the CDR3 reads CASIGRILYEQYF. CDR3 in DNA: TGTGCCAGTATCGGGAGGATCCTCTACGAGCAGTACTTC.

The chain combines TRBV5-1 with TRBJ1-3; 7 nucleotides match TRBD1. V trimming: 4 bases; J trimming: 2 bases; junction bases outside the gene matches: 3. The CDR3 runs 14 residues. Germline CDR1 is SGHRS and CDR2 is YFSETQ. The DNA of the CDR3 is TGCGCCAGCAGCCGAACAGGGGCTGGAAACACCATATATTTT. It is translated as CASSRTGAGNTIYF. Supplemented by reference TRBV5-1 and TRBJ1-3, the full variable domain reads KAGVTQTPRYLIKTRGQQVTLSCSPISGHRSVSWYQQTPGQGLQFLFEYFSETQRNKGNFPGRFSGRQFSNSRSEMNVSTLELGDSALYLCASSRTGAGNTIYFGEGSWLTVV.

The chain joins TRBV12-3 or TRBV12-4 to TRBJ2-2, with a weak D call TRBD2 (5 bases). The CDR3 extends over 13 amino acids. V was pared by 5 bases and J by 6 bases, with 10 bases between. CDR3: CASSEGSPGELFF. In nucleotides, the CDR3 is TGTGCCAGCAGTGAGGGCTCGCCCGGGGAGCTGTTTTTT.

This clone was seen at least ten times. The J gene is TRBJ2-5, the V gene TRBV18; 7 positions match TRBD2. This CDR3 spans 16 amino acids. From germline, CDR1 is KGHSH and CDR2 LQKENI. The junction had 9 bases not matched to a gene; V was cut back by 4 bases and J by 1 base. The CDR3 region is CASSLSPGGFQETQYF. The CDR3 coding sequence is TGTGCCAGCTCACTTTCTCCGGGGGGATTCCAAGAGACCCAGTACTTC.